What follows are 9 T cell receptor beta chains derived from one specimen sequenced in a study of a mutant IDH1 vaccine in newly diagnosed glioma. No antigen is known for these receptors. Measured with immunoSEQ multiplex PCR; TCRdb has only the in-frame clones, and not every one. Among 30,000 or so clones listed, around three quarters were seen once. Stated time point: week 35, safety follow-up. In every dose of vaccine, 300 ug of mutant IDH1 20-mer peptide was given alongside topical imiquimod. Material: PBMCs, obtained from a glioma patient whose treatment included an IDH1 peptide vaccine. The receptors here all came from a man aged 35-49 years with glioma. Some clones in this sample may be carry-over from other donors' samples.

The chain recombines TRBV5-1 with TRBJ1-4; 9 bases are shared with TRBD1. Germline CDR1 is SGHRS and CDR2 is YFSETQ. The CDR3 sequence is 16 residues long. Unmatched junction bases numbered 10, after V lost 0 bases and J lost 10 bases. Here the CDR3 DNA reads TGCGCCAGCAGCTTGGCCGGGACAGGGAATATGGGAAAACTGTTTTTT. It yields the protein CASSLAGTGNMGKLFF.

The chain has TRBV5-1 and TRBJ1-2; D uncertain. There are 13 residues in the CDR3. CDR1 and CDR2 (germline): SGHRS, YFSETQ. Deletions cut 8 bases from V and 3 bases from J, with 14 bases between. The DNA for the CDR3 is TGCGCCAGTTCTGACGGCCAGCACTATGGCTACACCTTC. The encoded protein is CASSDGQHYGYTF.

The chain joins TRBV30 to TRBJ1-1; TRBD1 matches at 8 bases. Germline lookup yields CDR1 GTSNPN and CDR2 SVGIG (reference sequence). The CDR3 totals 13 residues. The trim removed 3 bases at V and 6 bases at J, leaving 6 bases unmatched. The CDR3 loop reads CAWRDQGAAEAFF. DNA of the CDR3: TGTGCCTGGAGGGATCAGGGGGCCGCTGAAGCTTTCTTT.

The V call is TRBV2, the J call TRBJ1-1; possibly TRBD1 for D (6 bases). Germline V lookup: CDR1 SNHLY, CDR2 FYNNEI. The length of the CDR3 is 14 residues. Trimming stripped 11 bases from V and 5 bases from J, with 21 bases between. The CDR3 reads CAGHKAGARTEAFF. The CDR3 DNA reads TGTGCCGGACACAAAGCAGGGGCCCGGACTGAAGCTTTCTTT. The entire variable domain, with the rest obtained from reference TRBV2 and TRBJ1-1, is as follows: EPEVTQTPSHQVTQMGQEVILRCVPISNHLYFYWYRQILGQKVEFLVSFYNNEISEKSEIFDDQFSVERPDGSNFTLKIRSTKLEDSAMYFCAGHKAGARTEAFFGQGTRLTVV.

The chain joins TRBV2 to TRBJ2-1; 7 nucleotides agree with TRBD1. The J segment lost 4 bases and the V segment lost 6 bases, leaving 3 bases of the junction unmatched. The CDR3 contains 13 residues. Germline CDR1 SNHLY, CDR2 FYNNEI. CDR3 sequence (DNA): TGTGCCAGCAGCATGGGACAGTACAATGAGCAGTTCTTC. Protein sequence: CASSMGQYNEQFF.

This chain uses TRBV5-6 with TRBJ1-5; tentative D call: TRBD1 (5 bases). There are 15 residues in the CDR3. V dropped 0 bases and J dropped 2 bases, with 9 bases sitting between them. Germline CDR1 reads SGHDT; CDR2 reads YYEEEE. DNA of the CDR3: TGTGCCAGCAGCTTGGGCAGGGTAGGCAATCAGCCCCAGCATTTT. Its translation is CASSLGRVGNQPQHF.

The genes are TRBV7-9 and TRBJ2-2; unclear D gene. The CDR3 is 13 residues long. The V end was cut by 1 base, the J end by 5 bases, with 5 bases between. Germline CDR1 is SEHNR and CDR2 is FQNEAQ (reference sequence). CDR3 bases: TGTGCCAGCAGCTTAGTGACGACCGGGGAGCTGTTTTTT. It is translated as CASSLVTTGELFF.

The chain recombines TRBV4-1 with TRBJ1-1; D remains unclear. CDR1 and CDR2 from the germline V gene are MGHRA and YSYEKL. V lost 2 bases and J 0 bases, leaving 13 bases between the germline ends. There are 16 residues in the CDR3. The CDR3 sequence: CASSQSGLDLNTEAFF. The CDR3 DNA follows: TGCGCCAGCAGCCAAAGCGGGCTGGATTTGAACACTGAAGCTTTCTTT.

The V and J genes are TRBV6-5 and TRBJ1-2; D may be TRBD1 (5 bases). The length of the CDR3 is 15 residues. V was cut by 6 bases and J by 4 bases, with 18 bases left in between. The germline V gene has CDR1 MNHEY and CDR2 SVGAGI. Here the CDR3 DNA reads TGTGCCAGCAGCCACCCTAAGGGGCAGTCCTATGGCTACACCTTC. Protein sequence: CASSHPKGQSYGYTF.